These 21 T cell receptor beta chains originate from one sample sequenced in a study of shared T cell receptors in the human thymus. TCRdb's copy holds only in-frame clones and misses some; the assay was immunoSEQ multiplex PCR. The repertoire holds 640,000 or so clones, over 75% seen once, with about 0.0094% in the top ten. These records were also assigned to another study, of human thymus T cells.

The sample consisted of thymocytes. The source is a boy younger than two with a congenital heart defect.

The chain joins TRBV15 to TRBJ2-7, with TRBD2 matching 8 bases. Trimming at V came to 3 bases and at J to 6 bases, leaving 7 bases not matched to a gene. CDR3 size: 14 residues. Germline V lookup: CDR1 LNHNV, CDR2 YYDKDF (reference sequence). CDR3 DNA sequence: TGTGCCACCAGCAGCGGTCGGGAGGGACGCGAGCAGTACTTC. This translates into CATSSGREGREQYF.

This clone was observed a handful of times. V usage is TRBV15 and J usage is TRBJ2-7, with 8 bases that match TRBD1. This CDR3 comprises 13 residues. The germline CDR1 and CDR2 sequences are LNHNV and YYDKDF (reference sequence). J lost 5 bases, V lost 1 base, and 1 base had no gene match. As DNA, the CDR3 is TGTGCCACCAGCAGAGTACAGGGGGACGAGCAGTACTTC. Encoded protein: CATSRVQGDEQYF.

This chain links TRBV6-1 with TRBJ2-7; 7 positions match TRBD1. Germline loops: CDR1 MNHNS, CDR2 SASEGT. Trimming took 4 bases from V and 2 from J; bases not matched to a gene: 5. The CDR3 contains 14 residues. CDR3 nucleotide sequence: TGTGCCAGCAGTGCTGACAGGGCACCCTACGAGCAGTACTTC. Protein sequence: CASSADRAPYEQYF.

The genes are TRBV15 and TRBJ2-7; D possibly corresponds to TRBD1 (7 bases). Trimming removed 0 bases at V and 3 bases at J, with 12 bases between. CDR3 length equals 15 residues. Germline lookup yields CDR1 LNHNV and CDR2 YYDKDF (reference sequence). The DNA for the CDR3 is TGTGCCACCAGCAGAGACCAGGGGGGAGTCTACGAGCAGTACTTC. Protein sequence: CATSRDQGGVYEQYF. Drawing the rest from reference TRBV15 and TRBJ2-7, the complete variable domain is DAMVIQNPRYQVTQFGKPVTLSCSQTLNHNVMYWYQQKSSQAPKLLFHYYDKDFNNEADTPDNFQSRRPNTSFCFLDIRSPGLGDTAMYLCATSRDQGGVYEQYFGPGTRLTVT.

Here the CDR3 DNA reads TGTGCCAGTCGGGAATCGGGGTCCTATGGCTACACCTTC. Residues: CASRESGSYGYTF. The rearrangement joins TRBV6-1 to TRBJ1-2; D is undetermined. CDR1 MNHNS and CDR2 SASEGT come from the germline V gene. V dropped 9 bases and J dropped 4 bases, with 15 bases sitting between them. The CDR3 has 13 amino acids.

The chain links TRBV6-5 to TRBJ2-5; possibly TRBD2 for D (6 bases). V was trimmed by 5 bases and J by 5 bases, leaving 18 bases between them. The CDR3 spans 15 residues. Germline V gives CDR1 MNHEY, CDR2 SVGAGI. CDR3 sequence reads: CASSPGGYGVETQYF. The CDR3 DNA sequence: TGTGCCAGCAGTCCCGGGGGATACGGAGTGGAGACCCAGTACTTC.

The CDR3, as DNA: TGTGCCAGCAGCTTGAGGCAGGGCCCATTCTCTGGAAACACCATATATTTT. This translates into CASSLRQGPFSGNTIYF. The chain combines TRBV5-6 with TRBJ1-3; D may be TRBD1 (5 bases). Trimming left V 1 base short and J 0 bases short, with 14 bases between. Germline loops: CDR1 SGHDT, CDR2 YYEEEE. The CDR3 runs to 17 residues.

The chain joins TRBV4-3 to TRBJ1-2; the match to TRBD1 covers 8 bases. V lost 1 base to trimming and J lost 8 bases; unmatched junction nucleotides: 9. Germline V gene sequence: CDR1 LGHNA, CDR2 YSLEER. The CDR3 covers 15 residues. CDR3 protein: CASSQVVRDRRGYTF. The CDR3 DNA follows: TGCGCCAGCAGCCAAGTTGTCCGGGACAGGAGAGGCTACACCTTC.

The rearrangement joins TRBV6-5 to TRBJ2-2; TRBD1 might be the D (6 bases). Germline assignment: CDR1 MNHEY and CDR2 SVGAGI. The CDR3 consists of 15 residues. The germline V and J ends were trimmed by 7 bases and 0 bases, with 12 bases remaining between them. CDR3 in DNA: TGTGCCAGCAAAGGACAGCGAGCGAACACCGGGGAGCTGTTTTTT. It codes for CASKGQRANTGELFF.

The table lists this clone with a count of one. In nucleotides, the CDR3 is TGTGCCAGCAGCAAAGGGCACGAGCAGTACTTC. Translation gives CASSKGHEQYF. The rearrangement joins TRBV21-1 to TRBJ2-7; the D call TRBD1 from the table was never checked on the DNA. TRBV21-1 corresponds to a pseudogene. The CDR3 covers 11 residues.

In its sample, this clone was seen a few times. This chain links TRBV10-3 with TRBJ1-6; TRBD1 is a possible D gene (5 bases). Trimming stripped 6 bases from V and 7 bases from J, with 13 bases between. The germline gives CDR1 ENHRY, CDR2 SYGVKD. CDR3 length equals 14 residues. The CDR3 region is CAISDDAGNSPLHF. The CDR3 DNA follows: TGTGCCATCAGCGATGACGCAGGGAATTCACCCCTCCACTTT.

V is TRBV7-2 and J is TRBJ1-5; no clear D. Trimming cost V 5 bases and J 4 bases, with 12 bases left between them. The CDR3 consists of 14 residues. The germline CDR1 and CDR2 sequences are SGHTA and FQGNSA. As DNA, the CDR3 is TGTGCCAGCAGCCCGGCAGGACTAAATCAGCCCCAGCATTTT. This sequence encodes CASSPAGLNQPQHF.

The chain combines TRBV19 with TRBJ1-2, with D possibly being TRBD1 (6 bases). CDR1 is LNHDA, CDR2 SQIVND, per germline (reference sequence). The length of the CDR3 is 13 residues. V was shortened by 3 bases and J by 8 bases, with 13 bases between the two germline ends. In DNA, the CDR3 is TGTGCCAGTAGTATGAAGGGGGTCCGGGGCTACACCTTC. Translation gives CASSMKGVRGYTF.

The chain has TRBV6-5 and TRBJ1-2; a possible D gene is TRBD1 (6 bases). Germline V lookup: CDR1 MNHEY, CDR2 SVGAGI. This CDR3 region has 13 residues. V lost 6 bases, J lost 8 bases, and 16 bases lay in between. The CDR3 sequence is CASRPDIQGGYTF. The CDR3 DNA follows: TGTGCCAGCAGGCCCGACATCCAGGGGGGCTACACCTTC.

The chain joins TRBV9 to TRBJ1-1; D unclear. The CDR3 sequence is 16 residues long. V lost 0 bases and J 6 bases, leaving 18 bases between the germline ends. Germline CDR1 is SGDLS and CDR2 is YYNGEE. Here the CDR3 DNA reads TGTGCCAGCAGCGTAGAACAAGAGGAAAATGAGGCTGAAGCTTTCTTT. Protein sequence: CASSVEQEENEAEAFF.

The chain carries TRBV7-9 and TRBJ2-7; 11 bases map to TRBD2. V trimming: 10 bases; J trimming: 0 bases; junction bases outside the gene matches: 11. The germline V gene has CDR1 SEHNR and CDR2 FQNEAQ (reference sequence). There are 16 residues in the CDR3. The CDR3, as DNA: TGTGCCACTCTCCACGGGACTAGCGGAAACTCCTACGAGCAGTACTTC. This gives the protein CATLHGTSGNSYEQYF.

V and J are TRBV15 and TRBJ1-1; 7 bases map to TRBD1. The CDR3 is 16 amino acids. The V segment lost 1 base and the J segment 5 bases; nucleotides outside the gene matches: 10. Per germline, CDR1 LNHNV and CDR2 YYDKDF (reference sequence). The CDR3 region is CATSRGYGTGETEAFF. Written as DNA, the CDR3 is TGTGCCACCAGCAGAGGGTACGGAACAGGGGAGACTGAAGCTTTCTTT.

The CDR3, as DNA: TGTGCCAGTAGTGGCGGGACTGCTTCCTCCTACGAGCAGTACTTC. It encodes CASSGGTASSYEQYF. This chain uses TRBV19 with TRBJ2-7; possibly TRBD2 for D (6 bases). There are 15 residues in the CDR3. CDR1 is LNHDA and CDR2 is SQIVND in the germline V gene (reference sequence). V lost 5 bases, J lost 0 bases, and 14 bases lay in between.

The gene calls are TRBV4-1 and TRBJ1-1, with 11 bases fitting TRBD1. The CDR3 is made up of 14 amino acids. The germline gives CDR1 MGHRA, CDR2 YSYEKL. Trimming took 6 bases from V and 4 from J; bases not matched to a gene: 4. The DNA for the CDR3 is TGCGCCAGCAGTCTGGACAGGGGGCTCACTGAAGCTTTCTTT. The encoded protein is CASSLDRGLTEAFF.

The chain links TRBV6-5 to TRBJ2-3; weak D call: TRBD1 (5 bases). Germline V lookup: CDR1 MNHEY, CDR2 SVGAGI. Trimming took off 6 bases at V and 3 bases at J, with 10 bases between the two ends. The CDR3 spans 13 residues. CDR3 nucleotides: TGTGCCAGCAGACCACAGGATACAGATACGCAGTATTTT. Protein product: CASRPQDTDTQYF.

The CDR3 nucleotides are TGCGCCAGCAGCCTGATCCGTTCTGGTCTGGGGAGAGCTTTCTTT. As protein: CASSLIRSGLGRAFF. This sequence joins TRBV4-3 and TRBJ1-1; D ambiguous. V was shortened by 4 bases and J by 10 bases, with 22 bases between the two germline ends. Per the germline V gene, CDR1 is LGHNA and CDR2 is YSLEER. CDR3 length equals 15 residues.